Presented here are 20 T cell receptor beta chains from one specimen sequenced in a study of cytomegalovirus exposure and HLA in healthy donors. The study ran its PCR with 60 Vbeta and 13 Jbeta primers. Clones were read by immunoSEQ multiplex PCR, and TCRdb kept only the in-frame ones, dropping some. The sample holds 90,000 to 120,000 clones, 81% seen once. The specimen was PBMCs. These receptors were obtained from a man between 25 and 39 years old in good health and CMV-seronegative.

The V gene is TRBV5-6, the J gene TRBJ2-7, with TRBD2 matching 11 bases. The germline gives CDR1 SGHDT, CDR2 YYEEEE. CDR3 size: 15 residues. Trimming took 2 bases from V and 0 from J; bases not matched to a gene: 1. The DNA of the CDR3 is TGTGCCAGCAGCTTCGGGACTAGCGGCTCCTACGAGCAGTACTTC. Translated: CASSFGTSGSYEQYF.

This rearrangement joins TRBV28 to TRBJ1-2, with 10 nucleotides matching TRBD1. The V segment lost 6 bases and the J segment 0 bases; nucleotides outside the gene matches: 4. Germline CDR1 reads MDHEN; CDR2 reads SYDVKM. This CDR3 contains 15 residues. Here the CDR3 reads CASRGTGAANYGYTF. CDR3 DNA sequence: TGTGCCAGCAGGGGGACAGGGGCTGCTAACTATGGCTACACCTTC.

The chain combines TRBV28 with TRBJ1-5; D is ambiguous. The germline V and J ends were trimmed by 5 bases and 6 bases, with 14 bases remaining between them. The CDR3 contains 14 residues. Germline CDR1 and CDR2: MDHEN and SYDVKM. The CDR3 bases are TGTGCCAGCAGTCCCGGGTCTGTCACTCAGCCCCAGCATTTT. Its translation is CASSPGSVTQPQHF. Full variable domain (remainder filled in from reference TRBV28 and TRBJ1-5): DVKVTQSSRYLVKRTGEKVFLECVQDMDHENMFWYRQDPGLGLRLIYFSYDVKMKEKGDIPEGYSVSREKKERFSLILESASTNQTSMYLCASSPGSVTQPQHFGDGTRLSIL.

V gene TRBV5-1 combines with J gene TRBJ1-2; 7 nucleotides match TRBD1. Germline loops: CDR1 SGHRS, CDR2 YFSETQ. Trimming cost V 2 bases and J 10 bases; bases outside gene matches: 11. The CDR3 has 14 residues. DNA for the CDR3: TGCGCCAGCAGCTTCCATCGGACAGGTCAGGACTACACCTTC. It is translated as CASSFHRTGQDYTF.

This chain uses TRBV7-9 with TRBJ1-2; D may be TRBD1 (6 bases). The ends were cut back, 7 bases at V and 8 bases at J, with 17 bases in the middle. The V gene's germline CDR1 is SEHNR and CDR2 FQNEAQ (reference sequence). This CDR3 is 13 amino acids long. In DNA form, the CDR3 reads TGTGCCAGCATCCAAACTCAGGGGCTCGGCTACACCTTC. Residues: CASIQTQGLGYTF.

This chain connects TRBV18 to TRBJ1-2; a weak D match, TRBD1 (5 bases). The germline gives CDR1 KGHSH, CDR2 LQKENI. The CDR3 length is 12 residues. The V gene lost 0 bases and the J gene lost 8 bases, with 7 bases spanning the gap. The CDR3 region is CASSPPQGGYTF. DNA for the CDR3: TGTGCCAGCTCACCACCCCAGGGAGGCTACACCTTC.

The chain is built from TRBV4-2 and TRBJ2-2, with D unclear. Per germline, CDR1 LGHNA and CDR2 YNFKEQ. The CDR3 is made up of 15 amino acids. Trimming stripped 0 bases from V and 2 bases from J, with 7 bases between. For the CDR3, the DNA is TGTGCCAGCAGCCAAGAGTCACTTAACACCGGGGAGCTGTTTTTT. Protein sequence: CASSQESLNTGELFF.

The chain uses TRBV11-2 and TRBJ1-1, with D maybe TRBD1 (5 bases). Trimming took off 1 base at V and 0 bases at J, with 9 bases between the two ends. The CDR3 totals 15 residues. Germline values: CDR1 SGHAT, CDR2 FQNNGV. CDR3 protein: CASSLGPGMNTEAFF. The CDR3 region has the DNA TGTGCCAGCAGCTTAGGGCCAGGGATGAACACTGAAGCTTTCTTT.

The chain uses TRBV6-4 and TRBJ2-1; no clear D gene. Trimming left V 5 bases short and J 0 bases short, with 11 bases between. This CDR3 is 15 amino acids long. Looked up from germline, CDR1 is MRHNA and CDR2 is SNTAGT. The DNA of the CDR3 is TGTGCCAGCAGTCCTATCTTGAGCTCCTACAATGAGCAGTTCTTC. Translating gives CASSPILSSYNEQFF.

V usage is TRBV2 and J usage is TRBJ1-1; no firm D call. Germline V gives CDR1 SNHLY, CDR2 FYNNEI. The CDR3 length is 12 residues. Here the CDR3 DNA reads TGTGCAGGAGGGCACCTGAACACTGAAGCTTTCTTT. Its protein product is CAGGHLNTEAFF.

The chain links TRBV28 to TRBJ2-5; the D gene is possibly TRBD1 (6 bases). Trimming left V 3 bases short and J 10 bases short, with 12 bases between. CDR1 and CDR2 (germline): MDHEN, SYDVKM. This CDR3 comprises 12 residues. This CDR3 is CASSFGRGSQYF. The CDR3 nucleotides are TGTGCCAGCAGTTTTGGCAGGGGAAGCCAGTACTTC.

The chain employs TRBV5-4 and TRBJ2-7, with D possibly TRBD2 on 6 matching bases. CDR3 length: 14 residues. With 0 bases removed from V and 3 bases from J, the gap between germline ends came to 10 bases. Germline V gene lookup returns CDR1 SGHNT and CDR2 YYREEE (reference sequence). CDR3 coding DNA: TGTGCCAGCAGCTTGGGGCGGAGGGGCTACGAGCAGTACTTC. Residues: CASSLGRRGYEQYF.

CDR3 nucleotides: TGTGCCAGCAGCTTCGGGGGGGAGGGCACTGAAGCTTTCTTT. Protein: CASSFGGEGTEAFF. The chain uses TRBV7-9 and TRBJ1-1, with D perhaps TRBD1 (5 bases). Per germline, CDR1 SEHNR and CDR2 FQNEAQ (reference sequence). CDR3 size: 14 residues. V gave up 3 bases and J gave up 4 bases, with 12 bases separating them.

The chain uses TRBV12-1 and TRBJ1-5. TRBV12-1 corresponds to a pseudogene. The CDR3 runs to 14 residues. The CDR3 region is CASSPDWRNQPQHF. The CDR3 DNA sequence: TGTGCCAGCAGCCCAGACTGGAGGAATCAGCCCCAGCATTTT.

The chain couples TRBV6-5 to TRBJ2-7; D unresolved. Deletions cut 7 bases from V and 2 bases from J, with 12 bases between. This CDR3 is 13 amino acids long. Germline V lookup: CDR1 MNHEY, CDR2 SVGAGI. CDR3 in DNA: TGTGCCAGCACCTCTCGGGTTACCTACGAGCAGTACTTC. Its translation is CASTSRVTYEQYF.

The chain is built from TRBV5-1 and TRBJ1-5; 8 bases agree with TRBD1. J gave up 5 bases and V 2 bases, and 9 bases lay outside the gene matches. Germline values: CDR1 SGHRS, CDR2 YFSETQ. This CDR3 region has 16 residues. CDR3 in amino acids: CASSLKPGGEDQPQHF. As DNA, the CDR3 is TGCGCCAGCAGCTTAAAACCAGGGGGCGAGGATCAGCCCCAGCATTTT.

The V and J genes are TRBV28 and TRBJ1-2; the D gene is possibly TRBD1 (6 bases). The germline V gene encodes CDR1 MDHEN and CDR2 SYDVKM. This CDR3 region has 12 residues. V was clipped by 4 bases and J by 8 bases, with 11 bases between them. In DNA form, the CDR3 reads TGTGCCAGCAGTTCCACCGACAGGGGCTACACCTTC. It codes for CASSSTDRGYTF.

This clone is a singleton in its sample. The rearrangement uses TRBV6-1 and TRBJ2-7; TRBD2 might be the D (6 bases). CDR3 length: 15 amino acids. CDR1 is MNHNS and CDR2 is SASEGT in the germline V gene. Between the trimmed V and J ends, which lost 3 bases and 5 bases, there was a span of 17 bases. CDR3 DNA: TGTGCCAGCAGTGAGGTCGACGGACTAATGGACGAGCAGTACTTC. It codes for CASSEVDGLMDEQYF.

The J gene is TRBJ1-1, the V gene TRBV11-2, with D possibly matching TRBD1 (6 bases). This CDR3 spans 12 amino acids. Trimming pared 5 bases from V and 11 bases from J, leaving 15 bases between. Germline-derived CDR1 and CDR2 are SGHAT and FQNNGV. Here the CDR3 DNA reads TGTGCCAGCAGCCTTGGGCAGGGGACGGCTTTCTTT. As protein: CASSLGQGTAFF.

This clone was recorded only once. The genes are TRBV28 and TRBJ2-2, with D perhaps matching TRBD1 (5 bases). Trimming stripped 5 bases from V and 2 bases from J, with 9 bases between. Per the germline V gene, CDR1 is MDHEN and CDR2 is SYDVKM. The CDR3 extends over 14 amino acids. CDR3 protein: CASSDSLNTGELFF. CDR3 in DNA: TGTGCCAGCAGTGACAGTTTAAACACCGGGGAGCTGTTTTTT.